This T cell receptor (beta chain) stems from a study of OX40 agonist ivuxolimab in advanced cancers. Trimming stripped 5 bases from V and 8 bases from J, with 15 bases between. Germline V gene data show CDR1 as MNHEY and CDR2 as SVGAGI. CDR3 length: 13 amino acids. Sequenced by immunoSEQ multiplex PCR; TCRdb stores in-frame clones only, minus some. The top ten clones hold about 0.17% of a sample with around 100,000 clones, approximately 89% of them seen once. V and J are TRBV6-5 and TRBJ1-2; D may be TRBD1 (5 bases). The sample was CD4+ or CD8+ T cells sorted from blood, taken in a trial of the OX40 agonist ivuxolimab. The receptor comes from an adult with an advanced solid tumor such as melanoma, head and neck, liver or kidney cancer. The CDR3 sequence is CASSDDRISGYTF. In nucleotides, the CDR3 is TGTGCCAGCAGTGACGACAGAATAAGCGGCTACACCTTC.